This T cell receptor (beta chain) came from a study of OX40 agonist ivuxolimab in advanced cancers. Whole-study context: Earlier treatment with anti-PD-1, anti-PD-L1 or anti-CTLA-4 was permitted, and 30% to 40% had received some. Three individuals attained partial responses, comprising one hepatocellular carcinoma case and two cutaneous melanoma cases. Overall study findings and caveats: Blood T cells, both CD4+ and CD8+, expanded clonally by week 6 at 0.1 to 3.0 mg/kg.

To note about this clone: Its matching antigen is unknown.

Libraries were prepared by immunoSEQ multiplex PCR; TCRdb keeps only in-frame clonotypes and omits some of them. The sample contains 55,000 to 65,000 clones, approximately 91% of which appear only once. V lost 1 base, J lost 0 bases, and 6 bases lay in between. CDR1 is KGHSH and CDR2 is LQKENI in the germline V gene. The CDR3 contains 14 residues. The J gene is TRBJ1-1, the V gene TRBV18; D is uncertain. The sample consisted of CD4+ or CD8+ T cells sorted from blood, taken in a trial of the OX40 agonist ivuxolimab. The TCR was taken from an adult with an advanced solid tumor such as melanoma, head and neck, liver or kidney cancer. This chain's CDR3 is CASSPQELNTEAFF. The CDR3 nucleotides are TGTGCCAGCTCACCACAGGAATTGAACACTGAAGCTTTCTTT.